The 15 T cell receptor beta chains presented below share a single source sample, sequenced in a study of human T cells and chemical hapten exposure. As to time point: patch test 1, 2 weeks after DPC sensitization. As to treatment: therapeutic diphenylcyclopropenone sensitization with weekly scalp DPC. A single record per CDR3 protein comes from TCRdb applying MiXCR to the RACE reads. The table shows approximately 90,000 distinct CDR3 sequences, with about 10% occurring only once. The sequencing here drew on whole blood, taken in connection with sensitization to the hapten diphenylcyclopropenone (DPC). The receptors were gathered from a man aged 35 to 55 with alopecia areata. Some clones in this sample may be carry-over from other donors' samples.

The CDR3 is CAWSVKGAVTYEQYF. The CDR3 DNA is TGTGCCTGGAGTGTTAAGGGGGCTGTCACCTACGAGCAGTACTTC. This sequence joins TRBV30 and TRBJ2-7; 7 positions agree with TRBD1. Germline V gives CDR1 GTSNPN, CDR2 SVGIG (reference sequence). This CDR3 region has 15 residues. V trimming: 0 bases; J trimming: 2 bases; junction bases outside the gene matches: 7.

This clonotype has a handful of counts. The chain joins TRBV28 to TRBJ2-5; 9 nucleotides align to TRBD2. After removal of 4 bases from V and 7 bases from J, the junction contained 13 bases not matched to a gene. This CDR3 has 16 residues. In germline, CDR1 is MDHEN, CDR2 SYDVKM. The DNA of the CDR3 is TGTGCCAGCAGTTCATATAGACTAGCGGTAGAAGGGACCCAGTACTTC. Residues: CASSSYRLAVEGTQYF.

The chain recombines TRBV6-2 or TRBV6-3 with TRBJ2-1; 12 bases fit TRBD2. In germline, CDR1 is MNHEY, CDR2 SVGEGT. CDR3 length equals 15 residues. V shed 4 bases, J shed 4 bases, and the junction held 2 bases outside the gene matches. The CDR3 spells CASSSGLAGYNEQFF. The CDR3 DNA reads TGTGCCAGCAGTTCAGGACTAGCGGGGTACAATGAGCAGTTCTTC.

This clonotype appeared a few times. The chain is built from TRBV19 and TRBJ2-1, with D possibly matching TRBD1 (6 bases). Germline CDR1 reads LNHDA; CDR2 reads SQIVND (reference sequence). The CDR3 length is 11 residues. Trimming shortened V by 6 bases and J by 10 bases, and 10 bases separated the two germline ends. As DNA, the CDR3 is TGTGCCAGTAGAGGGGGATGGGAGCAGTTCTTC. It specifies CASRGGWEQFF.

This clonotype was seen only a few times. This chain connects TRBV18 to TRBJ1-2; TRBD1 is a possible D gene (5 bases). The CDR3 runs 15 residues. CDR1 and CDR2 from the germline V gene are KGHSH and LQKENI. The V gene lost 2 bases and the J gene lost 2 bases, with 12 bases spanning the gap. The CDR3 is CASSPEGLPNYGYTF. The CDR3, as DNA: TGTGCCAGCTCACCAGAGGGACTGCCGAACTATGGCTACACCTTC.

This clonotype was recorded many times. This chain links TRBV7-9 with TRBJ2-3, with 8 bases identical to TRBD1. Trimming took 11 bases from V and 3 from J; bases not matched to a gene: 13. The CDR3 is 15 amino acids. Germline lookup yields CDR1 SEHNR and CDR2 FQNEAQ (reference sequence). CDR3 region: CALGGQGASTDTQYF. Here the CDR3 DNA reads TGTGCCCTCGGCGGGCAGGGGGCATCAACAGATACGCAGTATTTT.

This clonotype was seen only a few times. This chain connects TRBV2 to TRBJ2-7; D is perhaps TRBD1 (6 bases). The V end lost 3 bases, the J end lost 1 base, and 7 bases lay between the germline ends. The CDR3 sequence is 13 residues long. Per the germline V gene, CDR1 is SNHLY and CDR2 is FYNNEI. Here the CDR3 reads CASSEGASYEQYV. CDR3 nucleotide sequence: TGTGCCAGCAGTGAGGGGGCGTCCTACGAGCAGTACGTC.

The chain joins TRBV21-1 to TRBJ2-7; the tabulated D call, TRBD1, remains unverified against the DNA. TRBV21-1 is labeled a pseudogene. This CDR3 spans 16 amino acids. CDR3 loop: CASSKVPTGVASEQYV. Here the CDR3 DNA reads TGTGCCAGCAGCAAAGTCCCGACAGGGGTGGCCTCCGAGCAGTACGTC.

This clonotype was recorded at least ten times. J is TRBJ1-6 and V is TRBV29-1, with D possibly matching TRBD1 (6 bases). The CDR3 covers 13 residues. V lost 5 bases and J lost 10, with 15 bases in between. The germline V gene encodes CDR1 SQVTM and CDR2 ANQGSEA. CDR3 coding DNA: TGCAGCGTTTTGGAGGGGGGACACTCACCCCTCCACTTT. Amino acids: CSVLEGGHSPLHF. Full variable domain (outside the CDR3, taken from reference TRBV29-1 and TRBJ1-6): SAVISQKPSRDICQRGTSLTIQCQVDSQVTMMFWYRQQPGQSLTLIATANQGSEATYESGFVIDKFPISRPNLTFSTLTVSNMSPEDSSIYLCSVLEGGHSPLHFGNGTRLTVT.

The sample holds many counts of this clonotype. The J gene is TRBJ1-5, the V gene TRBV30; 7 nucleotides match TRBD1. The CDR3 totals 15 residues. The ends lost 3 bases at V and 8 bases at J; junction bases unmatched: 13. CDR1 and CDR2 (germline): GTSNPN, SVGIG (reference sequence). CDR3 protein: CAWRGEGQTAEPQHF. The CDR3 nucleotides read TGTGCCTGGAGGGGAGAGGGACAGACAGCCGAGCCCCAGCATTTT.

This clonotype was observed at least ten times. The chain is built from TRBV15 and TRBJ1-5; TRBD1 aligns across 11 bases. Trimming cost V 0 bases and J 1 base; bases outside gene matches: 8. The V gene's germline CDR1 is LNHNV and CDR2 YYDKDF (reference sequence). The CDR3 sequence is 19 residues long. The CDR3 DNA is TGTGCCACCAGCAGAGACACCAGGACAGGGGGCGTGAGCAATCAGCCCCAGCATTTT. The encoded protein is CATSRDTRTGGVSNQPQHF.

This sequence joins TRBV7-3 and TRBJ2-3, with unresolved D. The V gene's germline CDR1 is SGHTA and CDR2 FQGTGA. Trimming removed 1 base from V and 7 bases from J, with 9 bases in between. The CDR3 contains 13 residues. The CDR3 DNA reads TGTGCCAGCAGCTTAAATACACGAAATACGCAGTATTTT. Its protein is CASSLNTRNTQYF.

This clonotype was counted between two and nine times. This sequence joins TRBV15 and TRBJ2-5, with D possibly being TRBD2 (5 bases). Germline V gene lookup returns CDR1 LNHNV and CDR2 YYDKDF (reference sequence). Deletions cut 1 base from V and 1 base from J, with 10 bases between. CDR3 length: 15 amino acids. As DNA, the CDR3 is TGTGCCACCAGCAGAGCGGGAAATGGCCAAGAGACCCAGTACTTC. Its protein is CATSRAGNGQETQYF.

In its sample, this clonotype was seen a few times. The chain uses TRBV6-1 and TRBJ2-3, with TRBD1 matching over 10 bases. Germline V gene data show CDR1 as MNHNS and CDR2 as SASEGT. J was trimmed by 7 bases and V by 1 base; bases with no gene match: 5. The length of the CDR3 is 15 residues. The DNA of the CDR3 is TGTGCCAGCAGTGAAGAGGGACAGGGGTTCTATACGCAGTATTTT. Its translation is CASSEEGQGFYTQYF.

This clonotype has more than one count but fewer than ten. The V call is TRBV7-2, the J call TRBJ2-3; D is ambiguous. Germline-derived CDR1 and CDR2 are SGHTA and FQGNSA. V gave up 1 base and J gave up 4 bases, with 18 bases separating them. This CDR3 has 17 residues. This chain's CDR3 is CASSLVIGPGSPDTQYF. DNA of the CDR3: TGTGCCAGCAGCTTAGTTATTGGGCCCGGGTCCCCAGATACGCAGTATTTT.